A selection of T cell receptor beta chains follows, all from one sample in a study of T cell responses to AZD1222 COVID-19 vaccine. The data were produced by immunoSEQ multiplex PCR, yet TCRdb's version contains in-frame clones alone and is incomplete. The sample lists about 94,000 clones; 70% to 90% were seen once. The specimen comprised peripheral blood, sampled on day 0 of AZD1222 vaccination. These receptors all come from an adult in good health. CDR3s include the opening cysteine and the closing phenylalanine or tryptophan. D genes are given only for firm matches. Part of the rows lack a size; the others show once, few, many or a class for expanded clones.

clone_size j_call d_call v_call cdr3_aa cdr3_nt
NA TRBJ1-1 TRBD1 TRBV27 CASSGQGVMGSTEAFF TGTGCCAGCAGTGGACAGGGGGTGATGGGGAGCACTGAAGCTTTCTTT
NA TRBJ2-3 TRBD2 TRBV5-8 CASSRLAESTDTQYF TGTGCCAGCAGCCGACTAGCGGAAAGTACAGATACGCAGTATTTT
NA TRBJ2-7 TRBD2 TRBV5-6 CASSRRTSSHEQYF TGTGCCAGCAGCCGCAGGACTAGCTCCCACGAGCAGTACTTC
NA TRBJ2-1 TRBD1 TRBV2 CASNKGQDSYNEQFF TGTGCCAGCAACAAGGGACAGGATTCCTACAATGAGCAGTTCTTC
NA TRBJ1-4 TRBD1 TRBV5-4 CASSLGGGTANEKLFF TGTGCCAGCAGCTTGGGGGGAGGGACAGCTAATGAAAAACTGTTTTTT
NA TRBJ2-5 TRBD1 TRBV24-1 CATSDLLGTDNQETQYF TGTGCCACCAGTGATTTGTTGGGGACAGACAACCAAGAGACCCAGTACTTC
NA TRBJ2-3 TRBD2 TRBV27 CASSLATPVLSGASSDTQYF TGTGCCAGCAGTTTAGCCACCCCTGTATTAAGCGGGGCCTCCTCGGATACGCAGTATTTT
NA TRBJ2-1 TRBD2 TRBV9 CASSVEGLAGVYNEQFF TGTGCCAGCAGCGTAGAAGGGCTAGCGGGGGTTTACAATGAGCAGTTCTTC
NA TRBJ1-6 NA TRBV5-1 CASRPGTALSNSPLHF TGCGCCAGCAGACCCGGAACGGCCCTTTCTAATTCACCCCTCCACTTT
NA TRBJ2-1 NA TRBV9 CASSVEEGSSYNEQFF TGTGCCAGCAGCGTAGAAGAGGGCAGCTCCTACAATGAGCAGTTCTTC
NA TRBJ1-1 NA TRBV7-3 CASSFLGGNTEAFF TGTGCCAGCAGCTTCTTGGGGGGTAACACTGAAGCTTTCTTT
NA TRBJ2-1 NA TRBV6-5 CASRLNKGSGEEFF TGTGCCAGTCGCCTCAACAAAGGGTCGGGGGAGGAGTTCTTC
NA TRBJ1-4 TRBD1 TRBV6-5 CASSSPGGEANEKLFF TGTGCCAGCAGTTCACCAGGGGGCGAGGCTAATGAAAAACTGTTTTTT
NA TRBJ2-3 NA TRBV3-1/TRBV3-2 CASSHHAGSLTDTQYF TGTGCCAGCAGCCACCACGCGGGGTCACTCACAGATACGCAGTATTTT
once TRBJ2-1 NA TRBV18 CASSPPSLNEQFF TGTGCCAGCTCACCACCCAGCCTCAATGAGCAGTTCTTC
NA TRBJ1-2 NA TRBV30 CAWVLGRDYGYTF TGTGCCTGGGTCCTAGGACGCGACTATGGCTACACCTTC
once TRBJ2-3 NA TRBV19 CASSRATDTQYF TGTGCCAGTAGCCGAGCCACAGATACGCAGTATTTT
NA TRBJ2-3 NA TRBV5-1 CASSLAGGGRTDTQYF TGCGCCAGCAGCTTGGCGGGTGGGGGGCGCACAGATACGCAGTATTTT
NA TRBJ1-4 NA TRBV3-1/TRBV3-2 CASSQVSGPANEKLFF TGTGCCAGCAGCCAAGTGTCGGGGCCGGCTAATGAAAAACTGTTTTTT
NA TRBJ1-6 NA TRBV6-5 CASSYSKNSPLHF TGTGCCAGCAGTTACTCGAAAAATTCACCCCTCCACTTT
once TRBJ1-5 NA TRBV3-1/TRBV3-2 CASSQGGANQPQHF TGTGCCAGCAGCCAAGGTGGGGCCAATCAGCCCCAGCATTTT